Sequencing of this T cell receptor (beta chain) was carried out in a study of T cells after yellow fever vaccination. Study-level background: SMART-Seq v4 Ultra Low Input handled preparation of low-cell-number fractions. Whole-study results and caveats: The bulk population could contribute abundant contaminating clonotypes to FACS-sorted repertoires.

Each CDR3 protein is one row after TCRdb ran MiXCR on the 5' RACE reads. Of a few hundred thousand distinct CDR3 sequences in the sample, under 15% were seen once. This CDR3 is built from 15 residues. J was trimmed by 0 bases and V by 3 bases; bases with no gene match: 1. Germline V gene lookup returns CDR1 SGHRS and CDR2 YFSETQ. Only a few counts were recorded for this clonotype. Its antigen is unidentified. The chain uses TRBV5-1 and TRBJ2-5; 11 positions match TRBD2. This sequence was found in a man aged 30 to 39 who received the YFV17D yellow fever vaccine. The sequencing here drew on CD4+ T cells sorted from PBMCs, taken 45 days after the yellow fever booster vaccination. The DNA of the CDR3 is TGCGCCAGCAGCTCTAGCGGGGGGTACCAAGAGACCCAGTACTTC. It yields the protein CASSSSGGYQETQYF.